A single sample is the source of the 26 T cell receptor beta chains below, sequenced in a study of early T cells in non-severe SARS-CoV-2 infection. TCRdb processed the 5' RACE reads anew with MiXCR; each CDR3 protein has one entry. The repertoire holds 40,000 to 60,000 distinct CDR3 sequences, about 10% seen once, with 7.5% to 9.5% in the top ten. The sample taken for sequencing was whole blood. Every receptor here comes from an adult who was a healthcare worker with PCR-confirmed SARS-CoV-2 infection or an uninfected control (not recorded which).

The table lists this clonotype with many counts. The chain has TRBV28 and TRBJ2-3, with D hard to call. The CDR3 is made up of 12 amino acids. The germline V gene has CDR1 MDHEN and CDR2 SYDVKM. V lost 2 bases, J lost 2 bases, and 2 bases lay in between. The CDR3 nucleotides read TGTGCCAGCAGTTTACTCACAGATACGCAGTATTTT. Translating gives CASSLLTDTQYF.

This sequence joins TRBV7-8 and TRBJ1-1, with D perhaps TRBD1 (6 bases). Looked up from germline, CDR1 is SGHVS and CDR2 is FQNEAQ. The length of the CDR3 is 15 residues. V lost 1 base and J lost 5, with 14 bases in between. The CDR3 DNA reads as TGTGCCAGCAGCTTAGGACAGGCGGCGAGGACTGAAGCTTTCTTT. Translation: CASSLGQAARTEAFF.

This chain links TRBV28 with TRBJ1-1, with 7 bases fitting TRBD1. The ends lost 6 bases at V and 5 bases at J; junction bases unmatched: 12. The length of the CDR3 is 15 residues. Germline V lookup: CDR1 MDHEN, CDR2 SYDVKM. The CDR3 spells CASSSGTTGRTEAFF. In nucleotides, the CDR3 is TGTGCCAGCAGCTCAGGTACGACAGGGAGGACTGAAGCTTTCTTT.

This clonotype was seen many times. V gene TRBV10-3 combines with J gene TRBJ2-3; D perhaps matches TRBD2 (6 bases). The CDR3 runs to 13 residues. The V end was cut by 10 bases, the J end by 4 bases, with 15 bases between. Germline-derived CDR1 and CDR2 are ENHRY and SYGVKD. The CDR3 region has the DNA TGTGCCACCTCCCGGGACTCACCAGATACGCAGTATTTT. It encodes CATSRDSPDTQYF.

This clonotype was detected ten times or more. The CDR3 nucleotides are TGTGCCAGCAGTTTTAGGGGATCGCGGGAAAAACTGTTTTTT. Residues: CASSFRGSREKLFF. This chain uses TRBV12-3 or TRBV12-4 with TRBJ1-4; tentatively, D is TRBD1 (5 bases). V dropped 3 bases and J dropped 8 bases, with 13 bases sitting between them. The length of the CDR3 is 14 residues.

This clonotype was counted a few times. The chain employs TRBV12-3 or TRBV12-4 and TRBJ1-6; 9 bases match TRBD1. The V gene end was trimmed by 7 bases and the J gene end by 8 bases; junction bases not matched to a gene: 3. This CDR3 is 13 amino acids long. The CDR3, as DNA: TGTGCCAGCACCAGGACAGGGGATTCACCCCTCCACTTT. Its protein product is CASTRTGDSPLHF.

The sample holds a few counts of this clonotype. The chain recombines TRBV21-1 with TRBJ2-4; the D call of TRBD2 is as the table states it, not checked on the DNA. TRBV21-1 is listed as a pseudogene. This CDR3 spans 18 amino acids. The DNA of the CDR3 is TGTGCCAGCAGCAGAGCCGGACTAGCGGGAGTAGCCAAAAACATTCAGTACTTC. Amino acid sequence: CASSRAGLAGVAKNIQYF.

The chain couples TRBV4-1 to TRBJ2-3, with 9 bases matching TRBD2. This CDR3 contains 16 residues. J gave up 1 base and V 2 bases, and 4 bases lay outside the gene matches. Germline CDR1 reads MGHRA; CDR2 reads YSYEKL. Here the CDR3 DNA reads TGCGCCAGCAGCCAAACATTAGCGGGGGGCACAGATACGCAGTATTTT. It specifies CASSQTLAGGTDTQYF.

This clonotype has a count of ten or more. The chain couples TRBV27 to TRBJ2-2; 7 bases line up with TRBD1. This CDR3 is 16 amino acids long. J gave up 4 bases and V 6 bases, and 11 bases lay outside the gene matches. Germline CDR1 MNHEY, CDR2 SMNVEV (reference sequence). The CDR3 DNA sequence: TGTGCCAGCAGCCCCGAGACAGGGTTGAGCACCGGGGAGCTGTTTTTT. This gives the protein CASSPETGLSTGELFF.

The chain recombines TRBV9 with TRBJ2-1; D gene unclear. This CDR3 contains 15 residues. CDR1 and CDR2 from the germline V gene are SGDLS and YYNGEE. V shed 4 bases and J shed 2 bases, with 13 bases lying between them. CDR3 sequence: CASSSETVPYNEQFF. In DNA form, the CDR3 reads TGTGCCAGCAGCTCAGAAACGGTCCCCTACAATGAGCAGTTCTTC.

Only a few counts were recorded for this clonotype. At one of its ends the junction is not consistent with the germline gene, which may arise from a read error. The rearrangement uses TRBV25-1 and TRBJ2-5; TRBD1 matches 9 bases. This CDR3 has 16 amino acids. CDR1 and CDR2 from the germline V gene are MGHDK and SYGVNS. CDR3 residues: CANSGWTGALRETQYF. The CDR3 coding sequence is TGTGCCAACAGTGGGTGGACAGGGGCGCTTCGGGAGACCCAGTACTTC.

This clonotype has only a few counts. The chain is built from TRBV5-4 and TRBJ2-3, with D unresolved. The germline V and J ends were trimmed by 0 bases and 5 bases, with 13 bases remaining between them. This CDR3 comprises 15 residues. Looked up from germline, CDR1 is SGHNT and CDR2 is YYREEE (reference sequence). CDR3 amino acids: CASSLEVTFGDTQYF. CDR3 bases: TGTGCCAGCAGCTTGGAAGTAACCTTCGGAGATACGCAGTATTTT.

This clonotype was observed many times. The chain recombines TRBV2 with TRBJ2-7, with D perhaps TRBD2 (6 bases). CDR1 SNHLY and CDR2 FYNNEI come from the germline V gene. V dropped 6 bases and J dropped 6 bases, with 15 bases sitting between them. The CDR3 runs 13 residues. CDR3 loop: CASRLGDFSEQYF. The CDR3 DNA is TGTGCCAGCAGGTTAGGGGACTTTAGCGAGCAGTACTTC.

This chain connects TRBV20-1 to TRBJ2-1; D may correspond to TRBD1 or TRBD2 (5 bases each). This CDR3 is built from 19 residues. Deletions cut 0 bases from V and 0 bases from J, with 21 bases between. Per germline, CDR1 DFQATT and CDR2 SNEGSKA (reference sequence). The CDR3 DNA reads TGCAGTGCTAGAGACTCCGGGGCCCCTCCACCTAGCTCCTACAATGAGCAGTTCTTC. It translates to CSARDSGAPPPSSYNEQFF.

The chain is built from TRBV29-1 and TRBJ1-1, with D possibly matching TRBD1 (5 bases). Germline V gene sequence: CDR1 SQVTM, CDR2 ANQGSEA. The CDR3 covers 14 residues. The V end was cut by 8 bases, the J end by 4 bases, with 20 bases between. This chain's CDR3 is CSTSGAGKGTEAFF. CDR3 bases: TGCAGCACCTCGGGTGCAGGGAAAGGCACTGAAGCTTTCTTT.

The rearrangement joins TRBV2 to TRBJ1-1; D ambiguous. V lost 2 bases and J lost 3, with 13 bases in between. This CDR3 is built from 15 residues. The germline gives CDR1 SNHLY, CDR2 FYNNEI. Written as DNA, the CDR3 is TGTGCCAGCAGTGAAATGTACCAAAGCGACACTGAAGCTTTCTTT. Translating it yields CASSEMYQSDTEAFF.

This clonotype was counted many times. The V gene is TRBV29-1, the J gene TRBJ1-2; 12 nucleotides align to TRBD1. The CDR3 extends over 15 amino acids. V gave up 7 bases and J gave up 6 bases; unmatched junction bases: 12. From germline, CDR1 is SQVTM and CDR2 ANQGSEA. In DNA, the CDR3 is TGCAGCGACCAGAACCGGGACAGGGGGCCAGATGGCTACACCTTC. It specifies CSDQNRDRGPDGYTF.

This clonotype was detected many times. This sequence joins TRBV24-1 and TRBJ2-3; 7 bases align to TRBD2. Trimming took 9 bases from V and 3 from J; bases not matched to a gene: 5. CDR1 is KGHDR and CDR2 is SFDVKD in the germline V gene. This CDR3 region has 13 residues. DNA of the CDR3: TGTGCCACCTCCGGGGGGACTACAGATACGCAGTATTTT. Its protein is CATSGGTTDTQYF.

This rearrangement joins TRBV24-1 to TRBJ2-1; weak D call: TRBD1 (7 bases). V lost 0 bases, J lost 4 bases, and 12 bases lay in between. Germline CDR1 KGHDR, CDR2 SFDVKD. The CDR3 runs 16 residues. CDR3 nucleotides: TGTGCCACCAGTGATTTGGGCCAGGGGGGATACAATGAGCAGTTCTTC. This gives the protein CATSDLGQGGYNEQFF.

This clonotype occurred a few times. The chain combines TRBV19 with TRBJ1-2; D ambiguous. Trimming shortened V by 3 bases and J by 4 bases, and 6 bases separated the two germline ends. The CDR3 extends over 12 amino acids. Germline-derived CDR1 and CDR2 are LNHDA and SQIVND (reference sequence). The CDR3 loop is CASSMALYGYTF. The CDR3 DNA sequence: TGTGCCAGTAGTATGGCTCTCTATGGCTACACCTTC.

In its sample, this clonotype was seen a few times. The V gene is TRBV3-1, the J gene TRBJ2-5; 7 bases align to TRBD2. With 4 bases clipped from V and 2 bases from J, the junction kept 13 bases outside the gene matches. The CDR3 length is 17 residues. The V gene's germline CDR1 is LGHDT and CDR2 YNNKEL (reference sequence). In DNA, the CDR3 is TGTGCCAGCAGCCCGGAGTGGGGCGGGGGACGTCAAGAGACCCAGTACTTC. Its translation: CASSPEWGGGRQETQYF.

This clonotype was seen repeatedly, ten times or more. This chain joins TRBV29-1 and TRBJ2-7; D uncertain. CDR1 is SQVTM, CDR2 ANQGSEA, per germline. Deletions cut 0 bases from V and 2 bases from J, with 5 bases between. The CDR3 has 12 residues. The CDR3 is CSVEDGAYEQYF. In DNA form, the CDR3 reads TGCAGCGTTGAAGACGGAGCCTACGAGCAGTACTTC.

This clonotype was seen ten or more times. The gene calls are TRBV18 and TRBJ1-5; D is unresolved. The germline gives CDR1 KGHSH, CDR2 LQKENI. The CDR3 sequence is 14 residues long. V was shortened by 3 bases and J by 2 bases, with 8 bases between the two germline ends. CDR3 protein: CASSPSDGNQPQHF. The CDR3 nucleotides are TGTGCCAGCTCACCGTCCGACGGCAATCAGCCCCAGCATTTT.

The sample holds many counts of this clonotype. J is TRBJ2-4 and V is TRBV6-2 or TRBV6-3; no firm D call. Trimming removed 4 bases from V and 7 bases from J, with 11 bases in between. Germline V gene lookup returns CDR1 MNHEY and CDR2 SVGEGT. The length of the CDR3 is 13 residues. The CDR3 region is CASSFGNTNIQYF. CDR3 bases: TGTGCCAGCAGTTTCGGTAATACGAACATTCAGTACTTC.

Details on this clonotype: This may be a read error: a much more frequent sequence differs by one nucleotide. This rearrangement joins TRBV7-2 to TRBJ2-3, with D hard to call. CDR1 SGHTA and CDR2 FQGNSA come from the germline V gene. This CDR3 has 11 amino acids. DNA for the CDR3: TGTGTCAGCCTCAGAGAAAATACGCAGTATTTT. This sequence encodes CVSLRENTQYF.

At least ten counts were recorded for this clonotype. The V and J genes are TRBV19 and TRBJ2-1; TRBD2 agrees at 9 bases. Losses at the gene ends were 8 bases for V and 8 bases for J; bases not matched to a gene: 25. Germline V gene data show CDR1 as LNHDA and CDR2 as SQIVND (reference sequence). The CDR3 is made up of 19 amino acids. CDR3 residues: CASSTRPGRGRAFRDEQFF. CDR3 sequence (DNA): TGTGCCAGTTCTACCCGCCCGGGACGCGGGAGGGCCTTCCGCGATGAGCAGTTCTTC.